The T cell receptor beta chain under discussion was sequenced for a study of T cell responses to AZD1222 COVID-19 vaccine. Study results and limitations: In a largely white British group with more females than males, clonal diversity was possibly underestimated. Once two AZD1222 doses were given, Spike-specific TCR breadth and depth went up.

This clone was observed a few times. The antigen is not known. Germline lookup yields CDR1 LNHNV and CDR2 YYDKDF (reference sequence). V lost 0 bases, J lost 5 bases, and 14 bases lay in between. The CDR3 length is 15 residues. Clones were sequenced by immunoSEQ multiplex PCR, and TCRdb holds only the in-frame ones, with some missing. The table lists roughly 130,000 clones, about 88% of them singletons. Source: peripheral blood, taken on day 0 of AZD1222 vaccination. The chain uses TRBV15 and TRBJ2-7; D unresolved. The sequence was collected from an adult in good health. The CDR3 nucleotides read TGTGCCACCAGCAGAGATCCGAACAGTAGGAACGAGCAGTACTTC. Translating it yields CATSRDPNSRNEQYF.